This entry is about one T cell receptor beta chain. V gave up 4 bases and J gave up 0 bases; unmatched junction bases: 8. The germline CDR1 and CDR2 sequences are SGHDT and YYEEEE. This CDR3 has 18 amino acids. Produced via immunoSEQ multiplex PCR; TCRdb's table is partial and in-frame only. The sample lists approximately 40,000 clones, 70% to 85% occurring once. These data originate in a study of OX40 agonist ivuxolimab in advanced cancers. For the study at large: Enrolled patients in dose escalation had cancers that were hepatocellular carcinoma, melanoma, renal cell or head and neck cancer.

This clonotype was sampled from an adult with an advanced solid tumor such as melanoma, head and neck, liver or kidney cancer. The chain carries TRBV5-6 and TRBJ2-7, with 15 bases matching TRBD2. Sequenced material: CD4+ or CD8+ T cells sorted from blood, taken in a trial of the OX40 agonist ivuxolimab. The CDR3 is CASSHGLAGGSISYEQYF. The CDR3 DNA follows: TGTGCCAGCAGCCATGGACTAGCGGGAGGGTCAATCTCCTACGAGCAGTACTTC.